This T cell receptor (beta chain) was profiled in a study of blood T cell repertoires in COVID-19. Study details: PBMCs, B-cell-depleted T cells, or T cells provided the cDNA or gDNA that made up the material.

While infection was still active, Seattle patients were enrolled and then followed longitudinally. The V end lost 0 bases, the J end lost 5 bases, and 14 bases lay between the germline ends. This CDR3 has 15 residues. Germline CDR1 SGDLS, CDR2 YYNGEE. Assay: immunoSEQ multiplex PCR; the TCRdb copy retains only in-frame clones and omits some. The profile shows about 200,000 clones, roughly 83% of them singletons. Sequencing input: peripheral blood. The chain combines TRBV9 with TRBJ2-5; TRBD2 is a possible D gene (6 bases). The sequence came from a woman between 40 and 55 years old with COVID-19, enrolled during active disease. CDR3 protein: CASSVGASGWETQYF. DNA of the CDR3: TGTGCCAGCAGCGTAGGAGCCAGCGGGTGGGAGACCCAGTACTTC.